The T cell receptor beta chain described here comes from a study of blood T cell repertoires in COVID-19. The repertoire was sequenced with immunoSEQ multiplex PCR; TCRdb's copy has only in-frame clones and lacks some. The table records 200,000 to 300,000 clones, 90% of them present only once. V lost 6 bases, J lost 4 bases, and 7 bases stayed unmatched. Germline CDR1 is SGHDN and CDR2 is FVKESK. The CDR3 is made up of 14 amino acids. Sequencing was done on a sample of peripheral blood. V usage is TRBV14 and J usage is TRBJ1-2, with 8 bases that match TRBD1. This receptor was obtained from a woman aged 40 to 50 with acute or convalescent COVID-19. The CDR3 coding sequence is TGTGCCAGCAGGCCTCCAGGGGGCGTCTATGGCTACACCTTC. Protein sequence: CASRPPGGVYGYTF.